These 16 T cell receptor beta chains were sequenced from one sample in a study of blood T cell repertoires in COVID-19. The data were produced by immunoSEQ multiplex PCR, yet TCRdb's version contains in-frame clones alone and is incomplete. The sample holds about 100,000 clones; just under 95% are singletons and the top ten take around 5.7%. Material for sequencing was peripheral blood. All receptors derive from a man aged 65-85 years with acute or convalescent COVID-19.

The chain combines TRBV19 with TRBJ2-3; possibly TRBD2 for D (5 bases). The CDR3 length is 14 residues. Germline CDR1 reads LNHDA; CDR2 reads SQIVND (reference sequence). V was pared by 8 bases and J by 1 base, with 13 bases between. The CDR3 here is CASRPGIGTDTQYF. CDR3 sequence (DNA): TGTGCCAGTCGCCCCGGGATAGGCACAGATACGCAGTATTTT.

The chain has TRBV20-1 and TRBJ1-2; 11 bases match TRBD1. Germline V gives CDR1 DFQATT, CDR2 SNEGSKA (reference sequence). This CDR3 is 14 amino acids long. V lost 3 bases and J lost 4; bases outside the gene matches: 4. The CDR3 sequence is CSASLGTGGYGYTF. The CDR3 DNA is TGCAGTGCTAGTCTGGGGACAGGGGGCTATGGCTACACCTTC.

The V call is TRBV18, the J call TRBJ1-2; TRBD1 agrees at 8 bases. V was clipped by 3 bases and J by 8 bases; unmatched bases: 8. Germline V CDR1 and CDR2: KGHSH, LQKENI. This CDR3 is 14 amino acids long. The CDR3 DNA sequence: TGTGCCAGCTCACCCGGGACAGGATCGTTCGGCTACACCTTC. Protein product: CASSPGTGSFGYTF.

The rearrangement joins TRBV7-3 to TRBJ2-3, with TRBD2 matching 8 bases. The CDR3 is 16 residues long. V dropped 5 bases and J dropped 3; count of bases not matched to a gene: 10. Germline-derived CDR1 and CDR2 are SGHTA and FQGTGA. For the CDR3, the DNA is TGTGCCAGCAGCCGAGAAGCGGGAGTGGGTACAGATACGCAGTATTTT. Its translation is CASSREAGVGTDTQYF.

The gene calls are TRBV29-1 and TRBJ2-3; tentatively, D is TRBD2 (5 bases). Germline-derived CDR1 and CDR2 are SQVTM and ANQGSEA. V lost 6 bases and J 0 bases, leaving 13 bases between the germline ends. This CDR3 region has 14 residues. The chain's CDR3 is CSVPDGGSTDTQYF. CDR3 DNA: TGCAGCGTGCCTGACGGCGGGAGCACAGATACGCAGTATTTT.

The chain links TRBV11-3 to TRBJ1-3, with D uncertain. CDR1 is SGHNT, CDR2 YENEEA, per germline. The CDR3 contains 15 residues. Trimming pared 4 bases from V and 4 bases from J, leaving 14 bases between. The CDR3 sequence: CASSSQRVTGNTIYF. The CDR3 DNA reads TGTGCCAGCAGCTCCCAACGGGTGACGGGAAACACCATATATTTT. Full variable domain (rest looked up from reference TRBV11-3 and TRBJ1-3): EAGVVQSPRYKIIEKKQPVAFWCNPISGHNTLYWYLQNLGQGPELLIRYENEEAVDDSQLPKDRFSAERLKGVDSTLKIQPAELGDSAVYLCASSSQRVTGNTIYFGEGSWLTVV.

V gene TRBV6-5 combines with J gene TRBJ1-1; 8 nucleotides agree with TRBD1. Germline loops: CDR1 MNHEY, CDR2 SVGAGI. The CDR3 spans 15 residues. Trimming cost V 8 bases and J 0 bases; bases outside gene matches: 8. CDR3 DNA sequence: TGTGCCAGCTCCTACAGGGGGTGGGTGAACACTGAAGCTTTCTTT. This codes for CASSYRGWVNTEAFF.

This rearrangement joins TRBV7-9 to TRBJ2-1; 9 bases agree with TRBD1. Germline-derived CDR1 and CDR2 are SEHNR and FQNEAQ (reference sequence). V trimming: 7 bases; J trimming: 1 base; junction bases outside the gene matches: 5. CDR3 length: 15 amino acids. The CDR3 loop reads CASTPGQGSYNEQFF. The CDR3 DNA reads TGTGCCAGCACCCCGGGACAGGGATCCTACAATGAGCAGTTCTTC.

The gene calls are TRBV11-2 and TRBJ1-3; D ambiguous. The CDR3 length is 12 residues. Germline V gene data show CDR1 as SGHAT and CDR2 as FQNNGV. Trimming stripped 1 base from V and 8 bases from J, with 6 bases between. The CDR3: CASSLVRDTIYF. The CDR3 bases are TGTGCCAGCAGCTTAGTTCGGGACACCATATATTTT.

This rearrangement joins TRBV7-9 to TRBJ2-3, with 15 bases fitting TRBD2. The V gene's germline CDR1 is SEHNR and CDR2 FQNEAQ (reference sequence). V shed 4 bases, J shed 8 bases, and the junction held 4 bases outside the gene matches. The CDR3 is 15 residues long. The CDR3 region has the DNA TGTGCCAGCAGCTCCGGACTAGCGGGAGGGGGTACGCAGTATTTT. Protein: CASSSGLAGGGTQYF.

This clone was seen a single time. The CDR3: CASTSTGAGGTEAFF. CDR3 DNA: TGTGCCAGCACGAGCACAGGGGCAGGAGGAACTGAAGCTTTCTTT. The chain joins TRBV28 to TRBJ1-1; 7 nucleotides match TRBD1. V was pared by 7 bases and J by 5 bases, with 13 bases of the junction left unmatched. This CDR3 is built from 15 residues. Germline-derived CDR1 and CDR2 are MDHEN and SYDVKM.

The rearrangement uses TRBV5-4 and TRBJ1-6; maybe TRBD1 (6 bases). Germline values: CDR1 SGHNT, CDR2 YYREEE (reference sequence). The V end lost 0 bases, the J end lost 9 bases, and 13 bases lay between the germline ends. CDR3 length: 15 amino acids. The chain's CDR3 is CASSLVRGSSSPLHF. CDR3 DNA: TGTGCCAGCAGCTTGGTTAGGGGGTCCAGTTCACCCCTCCACTTT.

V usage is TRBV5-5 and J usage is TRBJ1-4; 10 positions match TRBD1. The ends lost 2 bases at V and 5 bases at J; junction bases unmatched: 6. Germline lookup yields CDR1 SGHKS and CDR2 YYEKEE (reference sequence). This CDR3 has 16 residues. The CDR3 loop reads CASSFRPGQGNEKLFF. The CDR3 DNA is TGTGCCAGCAGCTTCCGACCGGGACAGGGGAATGAAAAACTGTTTTTT. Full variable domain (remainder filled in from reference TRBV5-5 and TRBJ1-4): DAGVTQSPTHLIKTRGQQVTLRCSPISGHKSVSWYQQVLGQGPQFIFQYYEKEERGRGNFPDRFSARQFPNYSSELNVNALLLGDSALYLCASSFRPGQGNEKLFFGSGTQLSVL.

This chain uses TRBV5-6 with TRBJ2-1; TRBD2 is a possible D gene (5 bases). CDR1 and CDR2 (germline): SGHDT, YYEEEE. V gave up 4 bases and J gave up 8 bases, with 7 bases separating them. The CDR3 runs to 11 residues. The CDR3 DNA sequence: TGTGCCAGCAGCCTAGCTCATGAGCAGTTCTTC. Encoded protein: CASSLAHEQFF. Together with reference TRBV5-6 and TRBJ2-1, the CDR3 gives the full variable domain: DAGVTQSPTHLIKTRGQQVTLRCSPKSGHDTVSWYQQALGQGPQFIFQYYEEEERQRGNFPDRFSGHQFPNYSSELNVNALLLGDSALYLCASSLAHEQFFGPGTRLTVL.

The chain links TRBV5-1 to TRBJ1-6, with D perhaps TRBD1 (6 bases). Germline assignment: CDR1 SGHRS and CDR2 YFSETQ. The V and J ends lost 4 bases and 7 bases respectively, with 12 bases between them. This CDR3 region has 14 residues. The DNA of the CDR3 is TGCGCCAGCAGCCCCCAAGGACAGAATTCACCCCTCCACTTT. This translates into CASSPQGQNSPLHF.

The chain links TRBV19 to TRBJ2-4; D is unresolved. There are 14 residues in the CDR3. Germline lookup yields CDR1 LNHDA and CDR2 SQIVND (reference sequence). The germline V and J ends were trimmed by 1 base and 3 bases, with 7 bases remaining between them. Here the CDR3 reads CASSIGPGKNIQYF. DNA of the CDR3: TGTGCCAGTAGTATAGGCCCAGGCAAAAACATTCAGTACTTC.